This TCR beta chain was recorded in a study of cytomegalovirus exposure and HLA in healthy donors. The V gene's germline CDR1 is MDHEN and CDR2 SYDVKM. The CDR3 has 13 amino acids. V was cut by 5 bases and J by 0 bases, with 7 bases left in between. Primers: 60 Vbeta forward and 13 Jbeta reverse. Produced via immunoSEQ multiplex PCR; TCRdb's table is partial and in-frame only. The table for this sample gives roughly 120,000 clones. This TCR was sampled from a man aged 25-40 years in good health and CMV-seronegative. V gene TRBV28 combines with J gene TRBJ1-1, with D uncertain. Sequenced: PBMCs. Here the CDR3 DNA reads TGTGCCAGCAGTGCCTACCTGAACACTGAAGCTTTCTTT. Translating gives CASSAYLNTEAFF.